The present T cell receptor beta chain was sequenced within a study of Graves' ophthalmopathy and Graves' hyperthyroidism. The study amplified TCR beta CDR3 regions using RNA transcripts. Scientists carried out first-round RT-PCR using HTBI primers and then a second-round multiplex PCR. TCRdb itself ran the multiplex PCR reads through MiXCR, one entry per CDR3 protein. The top ten hold roughly 6.9% of the sample, which has 680,000 or so distinct CDR3 sequences, 20% to 25% seen once. The CDR3 sequence is 13 residues long. With 4 bases removed from V and 4 bases from J, the gap between germline ends came to 10 bases. Germline V CDR1 and CDR2: MNHNS, SASEGT.

Sequenced sample: peripheral blood. The sequence came from a woman aged 18-29 years with stable Graves' hyperthyroidism. Some clones in this sample may be carry-over from other donors' samples. The rearrangement links TRBV6-1 to TRBJ1-1, with D perhaps matching TRBD1 (5 bases). CDR3 loop: CASSVWGGTEAFF. For the CDR3, the DNA is TGTGCCAGCAGTGTTTGGGGCGGCACTGAAGCTTTCTTT.